This record looks at one TCR beta chain sequence and its context. Its matching antigen is unknown. V lost 6 bases, J lost 2 bases, and 16 bases lay in between. The germline gives CDR1 SQVTM, CDR2 ANQGSEA. This CDR3 is built from 15 residues. The data belong to a study of long-term antiretroviral therapy in people with HIV. Samples were assayed with immunoSEQ v3.0 at survey level. Libraries were prepared by immunoSEQ multiplex PCR; TCRdb keeps only in-frame clonotypes and omits some of them. The data hold some 25,000 clones, with just under 85% observed a single time. The study's findings and limits: Blood sampling spanned 2004 to 2017, possibly under older ART regimens.

This chain uses TRBV29-1 with TRBJ2-2; possibly TRBD2 for D (5 bases). The sample in question was unsorted PBMCs, obtained 0.7 years before starting antiretroviral therapy. The clonotype originates from a young man with HIV. CDR3 region: CSVATLALNTGELFF. The CDR3 coding sequence is TGCAGCGTAGCAACCCTAGCCTTAAACACCGGGGAGCTGTTTTTT.